The 4 T cell receptor beta chains below were found in one sample sequenced in a study of blood T cell repertoires in COVID-19. Libraries were prepared by immunoSEQ multiplex PCR; TCRdb keeps only in-frame clonotypes and omits some of them. This table has approximately 110,000 clones, about 88% appearing once. Sample: peripheral blood. The source is a human donor in a cohort sampled during active COVID-19.

The chain combines TRBV5-4 with TRBJ2-3; 9 bases are a match to TRBD2. Germline V gene lookup returns CDR1 SGHNT and CDR2 YYREEE (reference sequence). Germline trimming cut 4 bases from V and 4 bases from J; bases unmatched to any gene: 13. This CDR3 contains 17 residues. Written as DNA, the CDR3 is TGTGCCAGCAGCCGATGGTTGGGCGGGGGGGGCCCAGATACGCAGTATTTT. Translated: CASSRWLGGGGPDTQYF.

The J gene is TRBJ2-3, the V gene TRBV27, with no clear D. CDR1 and CDR2 (germline): MNHEY, SMNVEV (reference sequence). Between the trimmed V and J ends, which lost 5 bases and 0 bases, there was a span of 12 bases. The CDR3 has 15 residues. For the CDR3, the DNA is TGTGCCAGCAGTCCCCGGTTAAGTAGCACAGATACGCAGTATTTT. Translated: CASSPRLSSTDTQYF.

This rearrangement joins TRBV27 to TRBJ1-6, with D possibly being TRBD1 (5 bases). The CDR3 is made up of 13 amino acids. The V end lost 3 bases, the J end lost 10 bases, and 10 bases lay between the germline ends. Per the germline V gene, CDR1 is MNHEY and CDR2 is SMNVEV (reference sequence). The CDR3 bases are TGTGCCAGCAGTTTGGGGGGAGGATCACCCCTCCACTTT. Protein sequence: CASSLGGGSPLHF.

This chain connects TRBV2 to TRBJ2-1; TRBD1 agrees at 9 bases. Unmatched junction bases numbered 3, after V lost 8 bases and J lost 4 bases. Germline V CDR1 and CDR2: SNHLY, FYNNEI. The CDR3 sequence is 13 residues long. The DNA of the CDR3 is TGTGCCAGCCGGGACAGGGTATACAATGAGCAGTTCTTC. Translating it yields CASRDRVYNEQFF.